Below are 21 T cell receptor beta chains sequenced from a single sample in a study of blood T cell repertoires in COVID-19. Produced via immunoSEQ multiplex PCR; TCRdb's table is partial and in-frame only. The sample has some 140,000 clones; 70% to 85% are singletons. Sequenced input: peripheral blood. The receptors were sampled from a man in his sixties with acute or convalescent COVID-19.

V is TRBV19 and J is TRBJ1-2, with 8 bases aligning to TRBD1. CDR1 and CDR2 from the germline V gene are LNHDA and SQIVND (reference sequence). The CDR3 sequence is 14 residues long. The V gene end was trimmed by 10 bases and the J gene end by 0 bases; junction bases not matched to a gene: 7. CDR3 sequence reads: CATRGTGANYGYTF. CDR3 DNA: TGTGCCACTCGGGGGACAGGTGCTAACTATGGCTACACCTTC. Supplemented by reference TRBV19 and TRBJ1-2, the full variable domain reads DGGITQSPKYLFRKEGQNVTLSCEQNLNHDAMYWYRQDPGQGLRLIYYSQIVNDFQKGDIAEGYSVSREKKESFPLTVTSAQKNPTAFYLCATRGTGANYGYTFGSGTRLTVV.

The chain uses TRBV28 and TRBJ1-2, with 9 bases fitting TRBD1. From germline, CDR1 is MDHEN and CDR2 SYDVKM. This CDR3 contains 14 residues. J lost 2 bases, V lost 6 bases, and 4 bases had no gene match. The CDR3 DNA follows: TGTGCCAGCAGAAAACAGGGGGCCAACTATGGCTACACCTTC. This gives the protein CASRKQGANYGYTF.

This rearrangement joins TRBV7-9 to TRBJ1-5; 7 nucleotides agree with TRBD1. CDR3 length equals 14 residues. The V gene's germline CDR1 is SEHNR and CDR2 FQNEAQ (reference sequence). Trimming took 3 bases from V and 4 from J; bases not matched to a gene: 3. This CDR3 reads CASSFSRGNQPQHF. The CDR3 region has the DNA TGTGCCAGCAGCTTCTCCAGGGGGAATCAGCCCCAGCATTTT. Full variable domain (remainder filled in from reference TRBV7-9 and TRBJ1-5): DTGVSQNPRHKITKRGQNVTFRCDPISEHNRLYWYRQTLGQGPEFLTYFQNEAQLEKSRLLSDRFSAERPKGSFSTLEIQRTEQGDSAMYLCASSFSRGNQPQHFGDGTRLSIL.

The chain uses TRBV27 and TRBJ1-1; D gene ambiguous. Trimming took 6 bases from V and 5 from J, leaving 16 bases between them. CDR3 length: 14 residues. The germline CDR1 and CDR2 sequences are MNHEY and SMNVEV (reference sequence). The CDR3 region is CASSLLPISTEAFF. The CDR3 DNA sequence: TGTGCCAGCAGCCTTCTACCGATTAGTACTGAAGCTTTCTTT.

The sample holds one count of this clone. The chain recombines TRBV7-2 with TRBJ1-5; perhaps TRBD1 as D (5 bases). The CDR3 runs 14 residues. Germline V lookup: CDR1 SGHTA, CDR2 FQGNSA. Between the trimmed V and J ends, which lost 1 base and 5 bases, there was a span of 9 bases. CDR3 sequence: CASSLGGVDQPQHF. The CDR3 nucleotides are TGTGCCAGCAGCTTAGGGGGGGTGGATCAGCCCCAGCATTTT.

As DNA, the CDR3 is TGTGCCAGCAGCTTTCTAGCGTCACCCCTCCACTTT. It yields the protein CASSFLASPLHF. This chain joins TRBV7-9 and TRBJ1-6; D not certain. Germline values: CDR1 SEHNR, CDR2 FQNEAQ (reference sequence). The CDR3 runs 12 residues. Trimming shortened V by 3 bases and J by 10 bases, and 7 bases separated the two germline ends.

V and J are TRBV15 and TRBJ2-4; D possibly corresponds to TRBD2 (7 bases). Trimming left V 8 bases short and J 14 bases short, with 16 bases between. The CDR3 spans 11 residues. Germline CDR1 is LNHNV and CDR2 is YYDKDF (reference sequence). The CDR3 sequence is CATGGGQGEYF. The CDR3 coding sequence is TGTGCCACCGGGGGGGGGCAGGGCGAGTACTTC.

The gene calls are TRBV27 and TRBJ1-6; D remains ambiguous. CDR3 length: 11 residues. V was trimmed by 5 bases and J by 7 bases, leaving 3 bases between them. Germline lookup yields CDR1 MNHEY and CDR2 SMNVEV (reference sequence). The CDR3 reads CASSQNSPLHF. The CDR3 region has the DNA TGTGCCAGCAGTCAAAATTCACCCCTCCACTTT.

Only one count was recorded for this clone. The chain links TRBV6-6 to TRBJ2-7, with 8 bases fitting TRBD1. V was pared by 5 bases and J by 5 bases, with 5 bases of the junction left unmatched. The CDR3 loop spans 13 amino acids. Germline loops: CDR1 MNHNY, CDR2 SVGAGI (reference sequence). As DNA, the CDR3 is TGTGCCAGCAGTAAGGACAGGGTCGACGAGCAGTACTTC. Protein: CASSKDRVDEQYF.

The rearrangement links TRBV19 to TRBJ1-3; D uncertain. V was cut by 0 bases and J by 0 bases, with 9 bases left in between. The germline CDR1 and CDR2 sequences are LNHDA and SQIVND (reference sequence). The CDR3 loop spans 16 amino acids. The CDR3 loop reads CASSIDGGSSGNTIYF. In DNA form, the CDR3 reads TGTGCCAGTAGTATAGATGGCGGCTCCTCTGGAAACACCATATATTTT.

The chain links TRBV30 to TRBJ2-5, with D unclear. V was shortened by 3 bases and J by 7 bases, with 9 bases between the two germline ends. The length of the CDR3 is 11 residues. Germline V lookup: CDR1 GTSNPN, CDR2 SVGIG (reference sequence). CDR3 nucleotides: TGTGCCTGGAGCCCAGGCGCGACCCAGTACTTC. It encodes CAWSPGATQYF.

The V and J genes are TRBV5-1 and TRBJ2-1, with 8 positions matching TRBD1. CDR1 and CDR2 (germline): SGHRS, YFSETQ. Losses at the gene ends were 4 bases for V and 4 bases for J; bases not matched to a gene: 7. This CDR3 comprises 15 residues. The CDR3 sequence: CASSRTGQVYNEQFF. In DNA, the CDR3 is TGCGCCAGCAGCCGAACGGGACAGGTTTACAATGAGCAGTTCTTC.

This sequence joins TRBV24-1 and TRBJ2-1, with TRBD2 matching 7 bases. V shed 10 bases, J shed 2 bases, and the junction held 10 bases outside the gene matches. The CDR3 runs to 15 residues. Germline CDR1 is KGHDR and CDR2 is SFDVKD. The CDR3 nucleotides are TGTGCCACTCAGAGGGGCGGGGGTACCTACAATGAGCAGTTCTTC. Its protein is CATQRGGGTYNEQFF.

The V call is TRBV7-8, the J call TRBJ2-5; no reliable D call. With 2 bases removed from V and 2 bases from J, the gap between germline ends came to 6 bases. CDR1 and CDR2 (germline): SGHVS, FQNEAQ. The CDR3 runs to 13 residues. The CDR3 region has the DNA TGTGCCAGCAGCTTACCCCAACAAGAGACCCAGTACTTC. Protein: CASSLPQQETQYF.

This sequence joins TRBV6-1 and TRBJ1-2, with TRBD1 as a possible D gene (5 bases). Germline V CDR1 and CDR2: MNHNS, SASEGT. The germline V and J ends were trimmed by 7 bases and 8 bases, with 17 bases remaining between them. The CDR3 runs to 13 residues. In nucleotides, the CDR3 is TGTGCCAGCACCAAGGGCTTAGGGGCCGGCTACACCTTC. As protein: CASTKGLGAGYTF.

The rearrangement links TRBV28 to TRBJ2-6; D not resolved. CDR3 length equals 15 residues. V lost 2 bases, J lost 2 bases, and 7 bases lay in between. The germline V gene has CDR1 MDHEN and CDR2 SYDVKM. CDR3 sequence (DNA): TGTGCCAGCAGTTTACCTCTAACTGGGGCCAACGTCCTGACTTTC. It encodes CASSLPLTGANVLTF.

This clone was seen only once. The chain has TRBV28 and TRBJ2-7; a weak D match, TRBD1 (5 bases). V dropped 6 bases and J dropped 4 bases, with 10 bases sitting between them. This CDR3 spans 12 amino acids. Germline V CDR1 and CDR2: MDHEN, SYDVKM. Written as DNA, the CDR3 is TGTGCCAGCAGGAAACAGGTTTACGAGCAGTACTTC. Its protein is CASRKQVYEQYF.

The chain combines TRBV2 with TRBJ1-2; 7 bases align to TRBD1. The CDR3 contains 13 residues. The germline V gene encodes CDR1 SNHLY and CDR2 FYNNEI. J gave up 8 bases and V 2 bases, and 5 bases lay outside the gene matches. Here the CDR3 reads CASSERQGQGYTF. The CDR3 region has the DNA TGTGCCAGCAGTGAAAGGCAGGGACAGGGCTACACCTTC.

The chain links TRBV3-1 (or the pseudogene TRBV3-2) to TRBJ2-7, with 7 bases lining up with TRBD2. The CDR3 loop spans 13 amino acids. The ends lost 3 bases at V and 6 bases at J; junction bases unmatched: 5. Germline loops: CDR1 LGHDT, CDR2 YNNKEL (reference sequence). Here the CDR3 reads CASSHGRAGEQYF. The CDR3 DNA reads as TGTGCCAGCAGCCATGGGAGGGCAGGCGAGCAGTACTTC.

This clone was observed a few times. Here the CDR3 DNA reads TGTGCCAGCAGCTTAGAAGTAGGAGCTGAAGCTTTCTTT. The encoded protein is CASSLEVGAEAFF. This chain connects TRBV7-9 to TRBJ1-1; D call uncertain. The length of the CDR3 is 13 residues. Germline CDR1 reads SEHNR; CDR2 reads FQNEAQ (reference sequence). Trimming removed 1 base from V and 6 bases from J, with 9 bases in between.

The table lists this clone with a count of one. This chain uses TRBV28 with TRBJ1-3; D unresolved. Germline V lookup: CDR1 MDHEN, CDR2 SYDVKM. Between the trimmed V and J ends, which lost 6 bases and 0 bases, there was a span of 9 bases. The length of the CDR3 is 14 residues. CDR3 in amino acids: CASRTTSSGNTIYF. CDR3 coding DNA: TGTGCCAGCAGAACAACATCCTCTGGAAACACCATATATTTT.